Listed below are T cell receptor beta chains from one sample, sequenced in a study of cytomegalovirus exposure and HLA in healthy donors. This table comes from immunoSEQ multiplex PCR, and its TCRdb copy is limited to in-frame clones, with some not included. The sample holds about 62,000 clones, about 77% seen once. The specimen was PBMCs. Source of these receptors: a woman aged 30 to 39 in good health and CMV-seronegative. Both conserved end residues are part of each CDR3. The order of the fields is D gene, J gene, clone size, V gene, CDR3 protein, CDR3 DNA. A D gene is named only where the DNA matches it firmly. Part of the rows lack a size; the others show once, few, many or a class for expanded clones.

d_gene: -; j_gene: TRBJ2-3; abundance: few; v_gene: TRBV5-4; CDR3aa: CASSFLSDTQYF; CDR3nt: TGTGCCAGCAGCTTCCTATCTGATACGCAGTATTTT
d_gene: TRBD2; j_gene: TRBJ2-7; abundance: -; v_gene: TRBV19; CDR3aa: CASSIDRRLAGEQYF; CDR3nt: TGTGCCAGTAGTATAGATCGTCGGCTAGCGGGCGAGCAGTACTTC
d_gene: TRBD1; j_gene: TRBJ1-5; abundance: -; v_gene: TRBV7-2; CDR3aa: CASSLRDSNQPQHF; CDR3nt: TGTGCCAGCAGCTTAAGGGACAGTAATCAGCCCCAGCATTTT
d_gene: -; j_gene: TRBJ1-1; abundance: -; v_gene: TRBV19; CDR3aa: CASSRREMNTEAFF; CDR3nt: TGTGCCAGTAGTAGACGGGAGATGAACACTGAAGCTTTCTTT
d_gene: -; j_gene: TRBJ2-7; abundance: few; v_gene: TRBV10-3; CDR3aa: CAIRNTYGVGEQYF; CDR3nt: TGTGCCATCAGGAACACCTACGGGGTGGGTGAGCAGTACTTC
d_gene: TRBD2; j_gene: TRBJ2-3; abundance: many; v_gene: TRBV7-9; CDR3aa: CASSPGLAGVADTQYF; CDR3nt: TGTGCCAGCAGCCCAGGTCTAGCGGGAGTGGCAGATACGCAGTATTTT
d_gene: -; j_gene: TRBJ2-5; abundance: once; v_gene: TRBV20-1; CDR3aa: CSAQDQETQYF; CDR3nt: TGCAGTGCCCAGGACCAAGAGACCCAGTACTTC
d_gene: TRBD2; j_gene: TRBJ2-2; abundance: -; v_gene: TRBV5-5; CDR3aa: CASSWGLAGHGELFF; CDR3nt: TGTGCCAGCAGCTGGGGACTAGCGGGACACGGGGAGCTGTTTTTT
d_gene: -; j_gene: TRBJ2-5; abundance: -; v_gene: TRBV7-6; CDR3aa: CASSFISGSETQYF; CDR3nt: TGTGCCAGCAGCTTCATTTCCGGGAGTGAGACCCAGTACTTC
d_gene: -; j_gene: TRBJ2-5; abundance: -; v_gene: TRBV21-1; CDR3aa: CASSKGRGAEETQYF; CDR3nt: TGTGCCAGCAGCAAAGGGCGGGGAGCGGAAGAGACCCAGTACTTC
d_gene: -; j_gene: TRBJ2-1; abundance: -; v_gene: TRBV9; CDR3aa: CASSVSPYEPGQFF; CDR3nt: TGTGCCAGCAGCGTATCCCCATATGAGCCCGGGCAGTTCTTC
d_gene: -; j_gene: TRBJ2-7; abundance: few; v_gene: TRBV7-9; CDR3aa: CASSPGKGLAAYEQYF; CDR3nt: TGTGCCAGCAGCCCCGGGAAGGGTCTAGCAGCCTACGAGCAGTACTTC
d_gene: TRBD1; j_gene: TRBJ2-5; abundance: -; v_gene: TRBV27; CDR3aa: CASSLSTGVETQYF; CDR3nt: TGTGCCAGCAGTTTATCGACAGGGGTAGAGACCCAGTACTTC
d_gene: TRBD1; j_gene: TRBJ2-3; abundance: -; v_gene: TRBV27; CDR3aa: CASSNRGPTDTQYF; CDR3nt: TGTGCCAGCAGTAACAGGGGGCCGACAGATACGCAGTATTTT
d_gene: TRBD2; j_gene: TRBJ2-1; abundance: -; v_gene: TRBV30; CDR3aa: CAWSPRTSGRTNEQFF; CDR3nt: TGTGCCTGGAGTCCGCGGACTAGCGGGAGGACTAACGAGCAGTTCTTC
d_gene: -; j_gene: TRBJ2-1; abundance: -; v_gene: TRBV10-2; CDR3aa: CASSESGANQNEQFF; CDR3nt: TGCGCCAGCAGTGAGTCGGGAGCGAATCAAAATGAGCAGTTCTTC